This TCR beta chain was retrieved from a study of cytomegalovirus exposure and HLA in healthy donors. The PCR ran on 60 Vbeta and 13 Jbeta primers. Generated by immunoSEQ multiplex PCR, the TCRdb table keeps only in-frame clones and is missing some. Found here are under 200,000 clones, around three quarters of them singletons; the top ten hold roughly 2.1%. Study observations and caveats: In vitro, three CMV-associated chains proved specific for CMV antigens. A link between a missense DCLRE1C variant and TCR beta V- and J-gene trimming emerged from a later analysis. A later analysis revealed that TCR association rates differed between HLA loci, peaking at DRB1 and bottoming out at HLA-C.

As to this clone: Antigen specificity is unknown.

CDR3 length: 15 residues. Germline V gene sequence: CDR1 LNHDA, CDR2 SQIVND (reference sequence). The V end lost 6 bases, the J end lost 3 bases, and 15 bases lay between the germline ends. The chain recombines TRBV19 with TRBJ2-1, with D possibly being TRBD1 (6 bases). Material: PBMCs. The clonotype originates from a woman in her 30s in good health and CMV-seropositive. The CDR3: CASRAPGHNYNEQFF. CDR3 DNA: TGTGCCAGTAGGGCTCCGGGACATAACTACAATGAGCAGTTCTTC.